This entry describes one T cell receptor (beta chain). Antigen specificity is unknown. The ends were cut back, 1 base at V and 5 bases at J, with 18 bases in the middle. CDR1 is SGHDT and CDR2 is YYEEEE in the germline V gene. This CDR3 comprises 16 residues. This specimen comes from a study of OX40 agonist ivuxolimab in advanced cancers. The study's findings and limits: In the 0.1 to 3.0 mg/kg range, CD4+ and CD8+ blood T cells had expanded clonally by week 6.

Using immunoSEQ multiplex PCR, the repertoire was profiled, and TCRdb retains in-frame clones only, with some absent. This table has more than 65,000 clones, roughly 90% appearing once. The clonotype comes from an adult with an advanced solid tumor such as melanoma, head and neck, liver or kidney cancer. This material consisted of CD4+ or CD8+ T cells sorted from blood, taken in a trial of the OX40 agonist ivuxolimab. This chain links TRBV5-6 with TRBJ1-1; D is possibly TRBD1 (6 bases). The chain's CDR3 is CASSLSRGERLTEAFF. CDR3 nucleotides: TGTGCCAGCAGCTTGTCTAGGGGGGAAAGGCTTACTGAAGCTTTCTTT.